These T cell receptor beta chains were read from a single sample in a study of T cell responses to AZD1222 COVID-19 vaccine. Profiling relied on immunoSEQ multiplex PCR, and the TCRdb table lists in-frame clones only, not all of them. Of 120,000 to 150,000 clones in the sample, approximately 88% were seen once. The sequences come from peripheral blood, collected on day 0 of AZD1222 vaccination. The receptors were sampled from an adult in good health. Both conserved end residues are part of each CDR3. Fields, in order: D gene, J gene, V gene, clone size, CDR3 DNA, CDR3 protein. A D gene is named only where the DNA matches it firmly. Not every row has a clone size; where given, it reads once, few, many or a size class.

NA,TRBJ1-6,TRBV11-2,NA,TGTGCCAGCAGCGGTAGCTCCTATAATTCACCCCTCCACTTT,CASSGSSYNSPLHF
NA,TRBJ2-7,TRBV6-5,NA,TGTGCCAGCACAGGACTGACCTACGAGCAGTACTTC,CASTGLTYEQYF
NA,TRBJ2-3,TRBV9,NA,TGTGCCAGCAGCGTAGAGGGGCCTACAGATACGCAGTATTTT,CASSVEGPTDTQYF
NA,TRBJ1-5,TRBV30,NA,TGTGCCTGGGCGCGAGGATCCCAAAATCAGCCCCAGCATTTT,CAWARGSQNQPQHF
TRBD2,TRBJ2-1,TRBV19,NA,TGTGCCAGTACCCACGGACTAGGAGGCAATGAGCAGTTCTTC,CASTHGLGGNEQFF
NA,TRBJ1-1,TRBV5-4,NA,TGTGCCAGCAGCGAAGAGGAGCGGCTGAACACTGAAGCTTTCTTT,CASSEEERLNTEAFF
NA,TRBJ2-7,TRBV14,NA,TGTGCCAGCAGCCCCCACGGTGAGACTAGAAACGAGCAGTACTTC,CASSPHGETRNEQYF
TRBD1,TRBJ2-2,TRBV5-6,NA,TGTGCCAGCAGCTTGGTCGACAGGGGTTATACCGGGGAGCTGTTTTTT,CASSLVDRGYTGELFF
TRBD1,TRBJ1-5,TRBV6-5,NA,TGTGCCAGCCTATACAGGGGGCTGAGCAATCAGCCCCAGCATTTT,CASLYRGLSNQPQHF
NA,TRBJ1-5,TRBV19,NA,TGTGCCAGTAGTATAGGGCCCCCAGAGCCCCAGCATTTT,CASSIGPPEPQHF
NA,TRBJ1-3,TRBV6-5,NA,TGTGCCAGCAGTTACCCCTCTGGAAACACCATATATTTT,CASSYPSGNTIYF
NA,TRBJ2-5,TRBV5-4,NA,TGTGCCAGCAGCCAGGGACGGCTGCAAGAGACCCAGTACTTC,CASSQGRLQETQYF
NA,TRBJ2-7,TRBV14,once,TGTGCCAGCAGCCTCTGGGGTACAGGGCAAGGAGGATACGAGCAGTACTTC,CASSLWGTGQGGYEQYF
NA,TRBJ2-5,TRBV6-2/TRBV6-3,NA,TGTGCCAGCAGCACCGGAAGAGTATCGTATCAAGAGACCCAGTACTTC,CASSTGRVSYQETQYF
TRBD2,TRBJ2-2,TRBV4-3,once,TGCGCCAGCAGCCAAGAGCGTGCGGGAGTGGGTACCGGGGAGCTGTTTTTT,CASSQERAGVGTGELFF
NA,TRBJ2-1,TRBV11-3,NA,TGTGCCAGCAGCCGGGTGCGGGGTGGGAATGAGCAGTTCTTC,CASSRVRGGNEQFF
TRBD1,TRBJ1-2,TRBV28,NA,TGTGCCAGCAGTCCGACAGGGGGCGCCAACTATGGCTACACCTTC,CASSPTGGANYGYTF
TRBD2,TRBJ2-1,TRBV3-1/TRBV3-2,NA,TGTGCCAGCAGCCCCAGCGGGAGTACGGGCAATGAGCAGTTCTTC,CASSPSGSTGNEQFF
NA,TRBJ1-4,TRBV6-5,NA,TGTGCCAGCATGAAGTTTAATAATGAAAAACTGTTTTTT,CASMKFNNEKLFF
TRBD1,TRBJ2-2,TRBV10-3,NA,TGTGCCATCAGTGACGTGACAGGGAACTACGGGGAGCTGTTTTTT,CAISDVTGNYGELFF
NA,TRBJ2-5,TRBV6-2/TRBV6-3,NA,TGTGCCAGCAGTGCCCCCCAGGGGGAGACCCAGTACTTC,CASSAPQGETQYF
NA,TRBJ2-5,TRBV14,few,TGTGCCAGCAGCCAGGACGCCGGGATAAACGAAGAGACCCAGTACTTC,CASSQDAGINEETQYF
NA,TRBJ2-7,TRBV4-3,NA,TGCGCCAGCAGCCAAGATTGGGGCAGGGGTGATTCCTACGAGCAGTACTTC,CASSQDWGRGDSYEQYF
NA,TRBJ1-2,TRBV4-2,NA,TGTGCCAGCAGCCAAGGGATCGACGGCTTCTATGGCTACACCTTC,CASSQGIDGFYGYTF
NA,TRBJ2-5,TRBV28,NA,TGTGCCAGCAGTTTTGAGTCAGGGCACCAAGAGACCCAGTACTTC,CASSFESGHQETQYF
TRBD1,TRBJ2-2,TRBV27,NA,TGTGCCAGCAGTAACTCCGGGACAGGGAGCCTCACCGGGGAGCTGTTTTTT,CASSNSGTGSLTGELFF
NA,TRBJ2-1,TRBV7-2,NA,TGTGCCAGCAGCTTAGGATATAGCTCCTACAATGAGCAGTTCTTC,CASSLGYSSYNEQFF
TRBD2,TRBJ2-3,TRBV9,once,TGTGCCAGCAGCGTATCAGCGGGAGAAAGGACAGATACGCAGTATTTT,CASSVSAGERTDTQYF
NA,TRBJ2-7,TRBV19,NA,TGTGCCAGTAGTATAGTTTCGGGGACCTACGAGCAGTACTTC,CASSIVSGTYEQYF
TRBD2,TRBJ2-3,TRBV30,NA,TGTGCCTGGAGTGGGGGGAGGGCCTCCGCAGATACGCAGTATTTT,CAWSGGRASADTQYF
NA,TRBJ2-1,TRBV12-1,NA,TGTGCCAGCAGCAAGCCCGATAGTGAGGGTAGCAATGAGCAGTTCTTC,CASSKPDSEGSNEQFF
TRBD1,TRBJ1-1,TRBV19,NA,TGTGCCAGTAGTAGAACAGGGGGGAGCACTGAAGCTTTCTTT,CASSRTGGSTEAFF
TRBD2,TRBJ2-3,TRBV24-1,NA,TGTGCCACCAGTGACCCATCTCGGGAGGGGTCAGATACGCAGTATTTT,CATSDPSREGSDTQYF
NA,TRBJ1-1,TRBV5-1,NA,TGCGCCAGCAGCTTGATAGGGAGCACTGAAGCTTTCTTT,CASSLIGSTEAFF
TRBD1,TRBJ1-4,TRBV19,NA,TGTGCCAGTAGTTACCGACAGGGGAATGAAAAACTGTTTTTT,CASSYRQGNEKLFF
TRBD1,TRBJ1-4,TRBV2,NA,TGTGCCAGCAGCAAAATAGGGACAGCCTTTAATGAAAAACTGTTTTTT,CASSKIGTAFNEKLFF
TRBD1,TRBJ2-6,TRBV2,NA,TGTGCCAGCTTGGGACAGGCTCGCGTCCTGACTTTC,CASLGQARVLTF
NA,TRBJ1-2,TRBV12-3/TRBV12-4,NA,TGTGCCAGCAGTTTGGGACAAATGAAGGGCTACACCTTC,CASSLGQMKGYTF
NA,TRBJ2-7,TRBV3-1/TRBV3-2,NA,TGTGCCAGCAGCTCCTACACCACGGTCTACGAGCAGTACTTC,CASSSYTTVYEQYF
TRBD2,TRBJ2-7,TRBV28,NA,TGTGCCAGCAGGGGATTAGCGGGAGGTAGAATGGGCTACGAGCAGTACTTC,CASRGLAGGRMGYEQYF
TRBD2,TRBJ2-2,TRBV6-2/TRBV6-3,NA,TGTGCCAGCAGTTACGGGGGACTAGCCCGAGGTCCCGGGGAGCTGTTTTTT,CASSYGGLARGPGELFF
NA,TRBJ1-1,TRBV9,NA,TGTGCCAGCAGCGTAGAGGGGGTAGGGACTGAAGCTTTCTTT,CASSVEGVGTEAFF
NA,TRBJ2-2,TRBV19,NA,TGTGCCAGTAGTATGGGAGCAGGCCTGAACACCGGGGAGCTGTTTTTT,CASSMGAGLNTGELFF
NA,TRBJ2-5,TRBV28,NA,TGTGCCACTGGGGTTGCGGTCAGGGCGACCCAGTACTTC,CATGVAVRATQYF
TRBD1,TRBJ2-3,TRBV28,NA,TGTGCCAGCAGCAACACAGGGGTCGCGCAGTATTTT,CASSNTGVAQYF
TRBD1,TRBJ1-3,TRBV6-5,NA,TGTGCCAGCAGTTTAACCGGGACAGGGGCAAACACCATATATTTT,CASSLTGTGANTIYF
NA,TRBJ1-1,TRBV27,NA,TGTGCCAGCAGTTTATTGGGGGCGGACACTGAAGCTTTCTTT,CASSLLGADTEAFF
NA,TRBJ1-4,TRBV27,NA,TGTGCCAGCAGGGACATAACGCGTGAAAAACTGTTTTTT,CASRDITREKLFF
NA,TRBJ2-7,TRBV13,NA,TGTGCCAGCAGCTTATGGGGGACCGCCACCTACGAGCAGTACTTC,CASSLWGTATYEQYF
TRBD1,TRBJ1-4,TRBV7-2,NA,TGTGCCAGCAGCCAACGACAGGGCGGGGAAAAACTGTTTTTT,CASSQRQGGEKLFF
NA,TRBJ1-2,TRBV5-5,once,TGTGCCAGCAGCTTGGCGGGAGTGGGGACCTATGGCTACACCTTC,CASSLAGVGTYGYTF